Each of the 22 T cell receptor beta chains below was sequenced from the same sample in a study of CXCR3-negative and CXCR3-positive naive CD8 T cells. UMI-labeled 5' RACE TRB cDNA libraries were prepared from the cells. TCRdb re-called the 5' RACE reads and gives one entry per CDR3 protein, without DNA. Its listing shows 50,000 to 75,000 distinct CDR3 sequences. The source material was naive CXCR3- CD8+ T cells from blood. Subset given: CD45RO-CCR7+CD27+CD95- naive CD8+ T cells lacking CXCR3 (TNR3-). The receptors derive from a human donor in good health. Some clones in this sample may be carry-over from other donors' samples.

The chain couples TRBV7-7 to TRBJ2-3; the D call from TCRdb, TRBD2, cannot be confirmed without DNA. Germline CDR1 reads SSHAT; CDR2 reads FNYEAQ (reference sequence). CDR3 length: 17 amino acids. The chain's CDR3 is CASSLYRLAGLFDTQYF.

J is TRBJ2-1 and V is TRBV6-2 or TRBV6-3; TCRdb selects TRBD2, and the lack of DNA leaves this call unchecked. CDR3 length: 15 residues. CDR1 is MNHEY, CDR2 SVGEGT, per germline. The CDR3 loop reads CASSPAGGLYNEQFF.

The chain joins TRBV7-2 to TRBJ2-2. The V gene's germline CDR1 is SGHTA and CDR2 FQGNSA. The CDR3 loop spans 12 amino acids. This chain's CDR3 is CASSLGTGELFF.

J is TRBJ2-5 and V is TRBV5-1; TCRdb calls TRBD2, which cannot be checked without DNA. CDR1 and CDR2 (germline): SGHRS, YFSETQ. There are 14 residues in the CDR3. CDR3 amino acids: CASSQLGGKETQYF.

This chain's CDR3 is CSVGTGGNYGYTF. The rearrangement joins TRBV29-1 to TRBJ1-2; there is no DNA to check the TCRdb D call of TRBD1. The germline CDR1 and CDR2 sequences are SQVTM and ANQGSEA. The CDR3 is 13 amino acids.

This clonotype counts as medium-sized (0.01 to 0.1%) by frequency. The chain has TRBV9 and TRBJ2-7; the D gene TCRdb calls, TRBD2, cannot be checked with no DNA. The CDR3 has 15 amino acids. Germline lookup yields CDR1 SGDLS and CDR2 YYNGEE. The CDR3 region is CASPRKRICSYEQYF.

The chain combines TRBV18 with TRBJ1-1. In germline, CDR1 is KGHSH, CDR2 LQKENI. This CDR3 contains 13 residues. The CDR3 spells CASSPQDHTEAFF.

This sequence joins TRBV6-5 and TRBJ2-1; without DNA, the TCRdb call of TRBD2 cannot be checked. This CDR3 is 18 amino acids long. CDR1 is MNHEY, CDR2 SVGAGI, per germline. This CDR3 reads CASSYLAGGLSSYNEQFF.

The V and J genes are TRBV6-2 or TRBV6-3 and TRBJ2-7; the D call from TCRdb, TRBD2, cannot be confirmed without DNA. Per the germline V gene, CDR1 is MNHEY and CDR2 is SVGEGT. The CDR3 covers 14 residues. The CDR3 is CASGVGLLLYEQYF.

This clonotype ranks as medium-sized (0.01 to 0.1%) in terms of frequency. The chain carries TRBV15 and TRBJ1-5; the TCRdb call, TRBD1, lacks DNA for checking. This CDR3 spans 17 amino acids. Germline V gene sequence: CDR1 LNHNV, CDR2 YYDKDF (reference sequence). The CDR3 loop reads CATSRPKTDRSNQPQHF.

The rearrangement uses TRBV29-1 and TRBJ2-3; TCRdb outputs TRBD2, but without DNA this stays unchecked. The CDR3 covers 13 residues. Germline V gene data show CDR1 as SQVTM and CDR2 as ANQGSEA. The CDR3 reads CSHTSEGTDTQYF.

J is TRBJ2-7 and V is TRBV20-1; TCRdb lists TRBD1, though no DNA is available to test this call. The CDR3 is made up of 16 amino acids. In germline, CDR1 is DFQATT, CDR2 SNEGSKA (reference sequence). This chain's CDR3 is CSARGQGEVAFYEQYF.

The V gene is TRBV7-9, the J gene TRBJ1-2; the TCRdb call, TRBD1, lacks DNA for checking. Germline CDR1 reads SEHNR; CDR2 reads FQNEAQ (reference sequence). The CDR3 covers 13 residues. The CDR3 is CASSSGQVYGYTF.

The V gene is TRBV20-1, the J gene TRBJ2-7. Per germline, CDR1 DFQATT and CDR2 SNEGSKA (reference sequence). This CDR3 is built from 13 residues. CDR3 sequence reads: CSARVAREYEQYF.

The gene calls are TRBV6-5 and TRBJ2-5. Germline CDR1 is MNHEY and CDR2 is SVGAGI. This CDR3 is built from 11 residues. The CDR3: CASSREGTQYF.

J is TRBJ2-1 and V is TRBV10-3; TCRdb names TRBD2, which stays unverified in the absence of DNA. The CDR3 covers 16 residues. CDR1 and CDR2 from the germline V gene are ENHRY and SYGVKD. CDR3 amino acids: CASSYVLAGGYNEQFF.

By frequency, this clonotype registers medium-sized (0.01 to 0.1%). The rearrangement joins TRBV12-3 or TRBV12-4 to TRBJ2-1; the D gene TCRdb calls, TRBD1, cannot be checked with no DNA. This CDR3 spans 15 amino acids. The CDR3 spells CASSLSGGPYNEQFF.

The chain is built from TRBV12-5 and TRBJ2-1; there is no DNA to check the TCRdb D call of TRBD1. The germline V gene encodes CDR1 LGHNT and CDR2 FRNRAP. The CDR3 has 12 residues. The chain's CDR3 is CASGRGGNEQFF.

This chain uses TRBV6-2 or TRBV6-3 with TRBJ1-5; TCRdb outputs TRBD1, but without DNA this stays unchecked. This CDR3 has 15 amino acids. In germline, CDR1 is MNHEY, CDR2 SVGEGT. CDR3 sequence: CASTPGEWSNQPQHF.

The gene calls are TRBV6-2 or TRBV6-3 and TRBJ2-7; TCRdb proposes TRBD2, but this gene call is untestable without DNA. The germline V gene encodes CDR1 MNHEY and CDR2 SVGEGT. CDR3 length: 13 amino acids. Here the CDR3 reads CASRTSGNYEQYF.

The chain links TRBV28 to TRBJ1-2. The germline CDR1 and CDR2 sequences are MDHEN and SYDVKM. The CDR3 consists of 13 residues. The CDR3 loop is CASSPRVNYGYTF.

The chain links TRBV25-1 to TRBJ2-5. The CDR3 has 14 amino acids. Germline-derived CDR1 and CDR2 are MGHDK and SYGVNS. CDR3 protein: CASSEFGRQETQYF.